This T cell receptor beta chain was profiled in a study of blood T cell repertoires in COVID-19 (dated by TCRdb to the early 2020s). With regard to the full study: The collaborator samples originated in the United States, Italy and Spain and spanned the acute and convalescent phases of COVID-19. The prospective study material was composed of cDNA or gDNA derived from T cells, B-cell-depleted T cells, or PBMCs. Subjects who had been exposed to COVID-19, were actively infected with it, or had recovered from it provided the deeply sampled blood TCRbeta repertoires that made up the dataset. The repertoires were released in a freely available public database meant as a resource for research on the immune response to SARS-CoV-2. The samples were drawn from two sources: the first 160 participants of the ongoing ImmuneRACE study, and 950 to 1,500 subjects contributed by 6 global collaborators. Nearly every sample came with metadata listing a de-identified subject ID, COVID-19 status, age in years and sex. HLA class I and class II types, where available, came from metadata supplied by the sample provider rather than from assay-based typing. Beyond this particular receptor, the publication reports: Clinical and demographic metadata were provided uncurated, with the amount varying by source and participant.

The collaborating institutions used their own protocols to collect whole blood in K2EDTA tubes. For TCRbeta analysis, collaborator samples were shipped as frozen whole blood, as isolated PBMCs, or as DNA extracted from either sample type. The CDR3, cysteine through phenylalanine, is 15 amino acids long. Only the CDR3 portion is preserved as DNA: 45 bases, with reading frame beginning at the first base. The CDR1 and CDR2 encoded by the germline V gene are SGHRS and YFSETQ. For this chain, trimming is 4 bases at the V end and 5 bases at the J end, and the number of junction bases without a gene match is 5. TCRbeta CDR3 regions were amplified from genomic DNA by means of the immunoSEQ Assay, a bias-controlled multiplex PCR. Per the source publication's procedure: The number of nucleated cells in each sample was estimated from the amplification of reference gene primers within the assay. To quantify the absolute abundance of each unique TCRbeta CDR3 rearrangement, sequence reads were collapsed and filtered. Productive Simpson clonality was computed per sample as the square root of Simpson's diversity index over productive rearrangements. Entries here come from immuneACCESS through TCRdb and include only in-frame sequences with V and J called. Some clones fail to appear in such tables; in the studies checked, an unresolved V gene covers under half of the shortfall, and the cause of the remainder is unknown. That table gives V, J and clone size, and the DNA gave D and trimming. Across this sample there are roughly 34,000 clones, with approximately 71% seen only once. About 14% of the sample belongs to the ten largest clones.

This clone was observed a handful of times. Its binding antigen is unknown. Base quality data are lacking; no much larger clone is found one base away. In this chain, TRBV5-1 is recombined with TRBJ1-6, with 8 bases matching TRBD1. Input material: peripheral blood. This receptor was obtained from a man aged 80 or over with active or convalescent COVID-19. The DNA reads as follows: TGCGCCAGCAGCCAAACAGGGGGAGATAATTCACCCCTCCACTTT. Its translation reads: CASSQTGGDNSPLHF. With the rest looked up from the reference TRBV5-1 and TRBJ1-6 genes rather than sequenced, the full variable domain is KAGVTQTPRYLIKTRGQQVTLSCSPISGHRSVSWYQQTPGQGLQFLFEYFSETQRNKGNFPGRFSGRQFSNSRSEMNVSTLELGDSALYLCASSQTGGDNSPLHFGNGTRLTVT.